Shown below are 25 T cell receptor beta chains from a single sample sequenced in a study of CD8+ T cells in alopecia areata. Extraction and reverse transcription of RNA yielded cDNA as the sequencing template. Sequencing used immunoSEQ multiplex PCR; TCRdb keeps in-frame clones, though not all of them. The table includes roughly 110,000 clones, less than 90% detected once. Documented treatment: oral pan-JAK inhibitor, 5-10 mg twice daily. The sequencing used CD8+ T cells sorted from blood, collected at week 24, from a patient treated with tofacitinib. The receptors shown here come from a human donor with alopecia areata.

The chain combines TRBV29-1 with TRBJ2-7; TRBD1 matches at 8 bases. Per the germline V gene, CDR1 is SQVTM and CDR2 is ANQGSEA. Losses at the gene ends were 5 bases for V and 0 bases for J; bases not matched to a gene: 3. The CDR3 covers 13 residues. CDR3 nucleotides: TGCAGCGTTTCAGGGGGCAGCTCCTACGAGCAGTACTTC. As protein: CSVSGGSSYEQYF.

This clone was recorded only once. V and J are TRBV6-5 and TRBJ1-2; D unresolved. From germline, CDR1 is MNHEY and CDR2 SVGAGI. V shed 2 bases and J shed 8 bases, with 9 bases lying between them. CDR3 length: 12 residues. CDR3 loop: CASSYDREGYTF. Written as DNA, the CDR3 is TGTGCCAGCAGTTACGATCGGGAGGGCTACACCTTC.

The chain combines TRBV29-1 with TRBJ2-3; D remains unclear. The CDR3 is made up of 12 amino acids. The V and J ends lost 3 bases and 6 bases respectively, with 10 bases between them. Germline assignment: CDR1 SQVTM and CDR2 ANQGSEA. The CDR3 sequence is CSVDVGSDTQYF. As DNA, the CDR3 is TGCAGCGTTGATGTAGGTTCCGATACGCAGTATTTT.

V gene TRBV25-1 combines with J gene TRBJ2-1; D is perhaps TRBD2 (6 bases). Trimming removed 4 bases from V and 7 bases from J, with 20 bases in between. CDR1 and CDR2 (germline): MGHDK, SYGVNS. The CDR3 loop spans 16 amino acids. CDR3 amino acids: CASSAPTRGVANEQFF. The CDR3 bases are TGTGCCAGCAGTGCCCCGACCCGCGGGGTGGCTAATGAGCAGTTCTTC.

V is TRBV4-3 and J is TRBJ2-7; D is ambiguous. This CDR3 comprises 15 residues. The V gene lost 2 bases and the J gene lost 1 base, with 12 bases spanning the gap. Germline CDR1 reads LGHNA; CDR2 reads YSLEER. CDR3 in amino acids: CASSQKVLASYEQYF. CDR3 sequence (DNA): TGCGCCAGCAGCCAAAAGGTGTTGGCTTCCTACGAGCAGTACTTC.

Here the CDR3 reads CASSDGGDTQYF. The CDR3 coding sequence is TGTGCCAGCAGCGACGGGGGGGATACGCAGTATTTT. The J gene is TRBJ2-3, the V gene TRBV27; the match to TRBD2 covers 7 bases. V was pared by 6 bases and J by 6 bases, with 3 bases of the junction left unmatched. The CDR3 loop spans 12 amino acids. In germline, CDR1 is MNHEY, CDR2 SMNVEV (reference sequence).

This clone was recorded only once. This chain joins TRBV6-6 and TRBJ2-7; 10 positions agree with TRBD2. This CDR3 is 16 amino acids long. Germline-derived CDR1 and CDR2 are MNHNY and SVGAGI (reference sequence). Germline trimming cut 8 bases from V and 0 bases from J; bases unmatched to any gene: 10. CDR3 sequence (DNA): TGTGCCAGCGAGAGTAGCGGGGGGTTGACCTCCTACGAGCAGTACTTC. Its translation is CASESSGGLTSYEQYF.

The CDR3 bases are TGTGCCAGTAATTCGGTCTACAATGAGCAGTTCTTC. It translates to CASNSVYNEQFF. The genes are TRBV19 and TRBJ2-1; D is unresolved. The CDR3 contains 12 residues. Germline values: CDR1 LNHDA, CDR2 SQIVND (reference sequence). V lost 7 bases, J lost 3 bases, and 7 bases lay in between.

The chain uses TRBV7-6 and TRBJ2-2, with a tentative D call TRBD1 (5 bases). The CDR3 sequence is 16 residues long. Trimming removed 3 bases at V and 0 bases at J, with 11 bases between. Germline values: CDR1 SGHVS, CDR2 FNYEAQ. The CDR3 loop is CASSLWQGANTGELFF. For the CDR3, the DNA is TGTGCCAGCAGCTTGTGGCAGGGCGCGAACACCGGGGAGCTGTTTTTT.

CDR3 nucleotide sequence: TGTGCCAGCTCACCTGCTAGCACAGATACGCAGTATTTT. Translation gives CASSPASTDTQYF. The chain carries TRBV18 and TRBJ2-3; D uncertain. Germline loops: CDR1 KGHSH, CDR2 LQKENI. Trimming removed 3 bases at V and 0 bases at J, with 4 bases between. The CDR3 contains 13 residues.

The chain joins TRBV4-1 to TRBJ2-1; D unclear. Trimming removed 5 bases from V and 6 bases from J, with 8 bases in between. Germline V CDR1 and CDR2: MGHRA, YSYEKL. The CDR3 contains 12 residues. CDR3 loop: CASSAGRNEQFF. CDR3 sequence (DNA): TGCGCCAGCAGCGCTGGGCGCAATGAGCAGTTCTTC.

This chain links TRBV19 with TRBJ2-1; the D is unclear. Trimming removed 2 bases from V and 8 bases from J, with 7 bases in between. Germline V lookup: CDR1 LNHDA, CDR2 SQIVND (reference sequence). The CDR3 spans 12 residues. CDR3 bases: TGTGCCAGTAGTATAAGTCACGATGAGCAGTTCTTC. It codes for CASSISHDEQFF.

The chain couples TRBV6-5 to TRBJ1-1; D possibly corresponds to TRBD1 (6 bases). Germline V gives CDR1 MNHEY, CDR2 SVGAGI. This CDR3 spans 16 amino acids. Trimming took 4 bases from V and 7 from J, leaving 22 bases between them. Here the CDR3 reads CASSSEPWDNSVEAFF. CDR3 nucleotides: TGTGCCAGCAGTTCTGAACCGTGGGACAATTCGGTTGAAGCTTTCTTT.

The chain links TRBV28 to TRBJ2-5, with 9 bases lining up with TRBD2. The V segment lost 6 bases and the J segment 1 base; nucleotides outside the gene matches: 3. This CDR3 has 14 residues. Per the germline V gene, CDR1 is MDHEN and CDR2 is SYDVKM. Here the CDR3 DNA reads TGTGCCAGCAGCCTTAGCGGGGGCCAAGAGACCCAGTACTTC. Protein: CASSLSGGQETQYF.

This sequence joins TRBV7-9 and TRBJ2-7; D uncertain. V was pared by 1 base and J by 2 bases, with 9 bases between. The CDR3 runs 14 residues. CDR1 and CDR2 from the germline V gene are SEHNR and FQNEAQ (reference sequence). The CDR3 protein is CASSLVLFPYEQYF. The DNA of the CDR3 is TGTGCCAGCAGCTTAGTCCTGTTTCCCTACGAGCAGTACTTC.

The J gene is TRBJ2-7, the V gene TRBV4-1; D unresolved. V dropped 2 bases and J dropped 0 bases, with 5 bases sitting between them. CDR1 is MGHRA, CDR2 YSYEKL, per germline. The CDR3 length is 13 residues. CDR3 DNA: TGCGCCAGCAGCCAACAGATCTCCTACGAGCAGTACTTC. This translates into CASSQQISYEQYF.

CDR3: CASSQDQAGKNIQYF. In DNA form, the CDR3 reads TGTGCCAGCAGCCAAGATCAAGCGGGCAAAAACATTCAGTACTTC. The V and J genes are TRBV7-2 and TRBJ2-4; D is perhaps TRBD2 (6 bases). This CDR3 spans 15 amino acids. V was cut by 5 bases and J by 3 bases, with 14 bases left in between. The germline CDR1 and CDR2 sequences are SGHTA and FQGNSA. The full variable domain, its missing parts supplied by reference TRBV7-2 and TRBJ2-4, is GAGVSQSPSNKVTEKGKDVELRCDPISGHTALYWYRQSLGQGLEFLIYFQGNSAPDKSGLPSDRFSAERTGGSVSTLTIQRTQQEDSAVYLCASSQDQAGKNIQYFGAGTRLSVL.

The chain is built from TRBV7-9 and TRBJ1-1; D is possibly TRBD1 (5 bases). V shed 2 bases and J shed 5 bases, with 15 bases lying between them. The CDR3 has 15 amino acids. Per the germline V gene, CDR1 is SEHNR and CDR2 is FQNEAQ (reference sequence). The CDR3 DNA reads as TGTGCCAGCAGCTTACCGACGATAGGGGTAACTGAAGCTTTCTTT. It codes for CASSLPTIGVTEAFF.

The table lists this clone with a count of one. DNA of the CDR3: TGTGCCAGCAGCGGCGGGGGACCCTACGAGCAGTACTTC. Translating it yields CASSGGGPYEQYF. The V gene is TRBV2, the J gene TRBJ2-7; 7 bases match TRBD2. Germline CDR1 and CDR2: SNHLY and FYNNEI. V lost 6 bases to trimming and J lost 2 bases; unmatched junction nucleotides: 4. The CDR3 has 13 residues.

This clone was seen more than once but under ten times. This chain joins TRBV7-9 and TRBJ2-3; no reliable D call. Germline V lookup: CDR1 SEHNR, CDR2 FQNEAQ (reference sequence). V dropped 1 base and J dropped 0 bases, with 8 bases sitting between them. The CDR3 covers 15 residues. The CDR3 is CASSLVLGSTDTQYF. CDR3 nucleotide sequence: TGTGCCAGCAGCTTAGTGTTGGGGAGCACAGATACGCAGTATTTT. The whole variable domain, filled in from reference TRBV7-9 and TRBJ2-3, reads DTGVSQNPRHKITKRGQNVTFRCDPISEHNRLYWYRQTLGQGPEFLTYFQNEAQLEKSRLLSDRFSAERPKGSFSTLEIQRTEQGDSAMYLCASSLVLGSTDTQYFGPGTRLTVL.

The chain combines TRBV2 with TRBJ1-2; D gene unclear. V shed 3 bases and J shed 4 bases, with 12 bases lying between them. The germline gives CDR1 SNHLY, CDR2 FYNNEI. There are 14 residues in the CDR3. CDR3 region: CASSDTHPLYGYTF. CDR3 sequence (DNA): TGTGCCAGCAGTGATACTCACCCCCTCTATGGCTACACCTTC.

The V and J genes are TRBV2 and TRBJ2-5; a weak D match, TRBD2 (6 bases). Germline CDR1 reads SNHLY; CDR2 reads FYNNEI. CDR3 length: 15 amino acids. Trimming cost V 2 bases and J 5 bases, with 15 bases left between them. The CDR3 is CASSESTSSWETQYF. CDR3 nucleotides: TGTGCCAGCAGTGAAAGTACTAGCTCGTGGGAGACCCAGTACTTC.

The J gene is TRBJ1-1, the V gene TRBV13; possibly TRBD1 for D (6 bases). Germline-derived CDR1 and CDR2 are PRHDT and FYEKMQ (reference sequence). V shed 2 bases and J shed 0 bases, with 13 bases lying between them. The CDR3 runs 16 residues. Here the CDR3 DNA reads TGTGCCAGCAGCTTACCCAGGACAGAGTTGAACACTGAAGCTTTCTTT. Encoded protein: CASSLPRTELNTEAFF.

The V call is TRBV2, the J call TRBJ2-7; 7 nucleotides match TRBD2. CDR3 length equals 13 residues. V gave up 7 bases and J gave up 5 bases; unmatched junction bases: 8. Germline V CDR1 and CDR2: SNHLY, FYNNEI. The CDR3 is CASTGGLSDEQYF. The CDR3 DNA sequence: TGTGCCAGCACCGGGGGGTTGTCGGACGAGCAGTACTTC.

V is TRBV6-5 and J is TRBJ1-4; 9 bases line up with TRBD1. The CDR3 has 14 residues. The germline CDR1 and CDR2 sequences are MNHEY and SVGAGI. The junction had 5 bases not matched to a gene; V was cut back by 2 bases and J by 10 bases. CDR3 region: CASSYGQGTGKLFF. CDR3 nucleotides: TGTGCCAGCAGTTACGGACAGGGGACCGGAAAACTGTTTTTT.